The 21 T cell receptor beta chains below come from one sample, sequenced in a study of T cells after yellow fever vaccination. TCRdb redid the calling of the 5' RACE reads with MiXCR, one entry per CDR3 protein. The sample has 300,000 to 350,000 distinct CDR3 sequences, approximately 3.9% seen once. The sample here was PBMCs, taken 5 days after the yellow fever booster vaccination. Source of these receptors: a man aged 18 to 29 who received the YFV17D yellow fever vaccine.

This clonotype showed up just a few times. The chain links TRBV10-3 to TRBJ1-1, with a tentative D call TRBD1 (6 bases). This CDR3 has 13 amino acids. The germline V and J ends were trimmed by 4 bases and 7 bases, with 13 bases remaining between them. CDR1 and CDR2 (germline): ENHRY, SYGVKD. The CDR3 reads CAISGRPRGEAFF. CDR3 nucleotide sequence: TGTGCCATCAGTGGACGACCCAGGGGTGAAGCTTTCTTT.

This clonotype was counted between two and nine times. V gene TRBV3-1 combines with J gene TRBJ2-1; D ambiguous. This CDR3 is built from 13 residues. V was trimmed by 4 bases and J by 6 bases, leaving 10 bases between them. Germline-derived CDR1 and CDR2 are LGHDT and YNNKEL (reference sequence). In nucleotides, the CDR3 is TGTGCCAGCAGCCCGACTTTCGTCAATGAGCAGTTCTTC. Residues: CASSPTFVNEQFF.

This clonotype was picked up many times. The genes are TRBV5-1 and TRBJ1-1, with D unclear. V gave up 5 bases and J gave up 4 bases, with 6 bases separating them. The CDR3 contains 11 residues. CDR1 and CDR2 from the germline V gene are SGHRS and YFSETQ. The CDR3 nucleotides read TGCGCCAGCAGTAAGGGCACTGAAGCTTTCTTT. Translation gives CASSKGTEAFF.

This clonotype occurred a few times. The V gene is TRBV7-9, the J gene TRBJ1-5, with D possibly matching TRBD1 (5 bases). Trimming stripped 1 base from V and 10 bases from J, with 17 bases between. This CDR3 region has 15 residues. Germline CDR1 is SEHNR and CDR2 is FQNEAQ (reference sequence). CDR3 in amino acids: CASSLVPPDQGPQHF. The CDR3 DNA reads TGTGCCAGCAGCTTAGTTCCCCCGGACCAGGGACCCCAGCATTTT.

This clonotype was picked up a small number of times. V usage is TRBV3-1 and J usage is TRBJ1-4; D is unresolved. This CDR3 contains 16 residues. CDR1 is LGHDT and CDR2 is YNNKEL in the germline V gene (reference sequence). V lost 2 bases and J lost 2, with 12 bases in between. The CDR3 loop is CASSQSDRATNEKLFF. As DNA, the CDR3 is TGTGCCAGCAGCCAATCGGACCGAGCGACTAATGAAAAACTGTTTTTT. Complete variable domain (other parts from reference TRBV3-1 and TRBJ1-4): DTAVSQTPKYLVTQMGNDKSIKCEQNLGHDTMYWYKQDSKKFLKIMFSYNNKELIINETVPNRFSPKSPDKAHLNLHINSLELGDSAVYFCASSQSDRATNEKLFFGSGTQLSVL.

The chain uses TRBV6-5 and TRBJ2-3; TRBD2 agrees at 7 bases. Germline V gene sequence: CDR1 MNHEY, CDR2 SVGAGI. Unmatched junction bases numbered 6, after V lost 6 bases and J lost 0 bases. CDR3 length equals 15 residues. CDR3 loop: CASSPMGGSTDTQYF. The CDR3 bases are TGTGCCAGCAGCCCTATGGGGGGGAGCACAGATACGCAGTATTTT.

The chain couples TRBV29-1 to TRBJ2-7; 10 bases agree with TRBD2. CDR3 length equals 15 residues. Unmatched junction bases numbered 11, after V lost 6 bases and J lost 3 bases. Germline-derived CDR1 and CDR2 are SQVTM and ANQGSEA. The CDR3 sequence is CSVRLSGGLYYEQYF. The CDR3 coding sequence is TGCAGCGTACGCCTTAGCGGGGGGCTATACTACGAGCAGTACTTC.

This clonotype was detected a few times. J is TRBJ2-2 and V is TRBV20-1; TRBD1 agrees at 8 bases. Germline V CDR1 and CDR2: DFQATT, SNEGSKA (reference sequence). The CDR3 contains 16 residues. V gave up 3 bases and J gave up 5 bases; unmatched junction bases: 11. The CDR3 DNA sequence: TGCAGTGCTAGTCTTGGGGCAGACAGGGGAACCGGGGAGCTGTTTTTT. Protein sequence: CSASLGADRGTGELFF.

This clonotype was seen repeatedly, ten times or more. The genes are TRBV5-1 and TRBJ2-5, with TRBD2 identical over 9 bases. The CDR3 has 15 residues. Germline V gene data show CDR1 as SGHRS and CDR2 as YFSETQ. J was trimmed by 5 bases and V by 6 bases; bases with no gene match: 11. In nucleotides, the CDR3 is TGCGCCAGCATGTTGTCTAGCGGGGCGGAGGAGACCCAGTACTTC. Its protein is CASMLSSGAEETQYF.

The table lists this clonotype with a few counts. V usage is TRBV7-9 and J usage is TRBJ2-5; 9 bases line up with TRBD1. The junction had 7 bases not matched to a gene; V was cut back by 1 base and J by 4 bases. Germline assignment: CDR1 SEHNR and CDR2 FQNEAQ (reference sequence). The CDR3 extends over 16 amino acids. The CDR3 nucleotides read TGTGCCAGCAGCTTAGGAGACAGGGGGGCTCGAGAGACCCAGTACTTC. Translating it yields CASSLGDRGARETQYF. Drawing the rest from reference TRBV7-9 and TRBJ2-5, the complete variable domain is DTGVSQNPRHKITKRGQNVTFRCDPISEHNRLYWYRQTLGQGPEFLTYFQNEAQLEKSRLLSDRFSAERPKGSFSTLEIQRTEQGDSAMYLCASSLGDRGARETQYFGPGTRLLVL.

In this sample, this clonotype turned up many times. This rearrangement joins TRBV12-3 or TRBV12-4 to TRBJ2-7, with D possibly TRBD1 on 5 matching bases. Trimming cost V 5 bases and J 6 bases, with 14 bases left between them. The CDR3 totals 13 residues. The CDR3 spells CASSRDSLLEQYF. CDR3 in DNA: TGTGCCAGCAGTAGAGACAGTTTACTCGAGCAGTACTTC.

V and J are TRBV7-9 and TRBJ2-4; possibly TRBD2 for D (6 bases). Per germline, CDR1 SEHNR and CDR2 FQNEAQ (reference sequence). Trimming cost V 3 bases and J 4 bases, with 7 bases left between them. CDR3 length: 13 residues. DNA of the CDR3: TGTGCCAGCAGCTTCGCGGGGAAAAACATTCAGTACTTC. This codes for CASSFAGKNIQYF.

This clonotype was seen many times. V gene TRBV29-1 combines with J gene TRBJ1-4, with D tentatively TRBD1 (5 bases). Germline-derived CDR1 and CDR2 are SQVTM and ANQGSEA. V lost 7 bases and J 8 bases, leaving 17 bases between the germline ends. The CDR3 runs 13 residues. The CDR3 sequence is CSGRRTRGEKLFF. Written as DNA, the CDR3 is TGCAGCGGGCGACGGACACGGGGGGAAAAACTGTTTTTT.

In its sample, this clonotype was seen a few times. The chain recombines TRBV7-8 with TRBJ2-5, with a weak D call TRBD1 (6 bases). The CDR3 runs to 14 residues. Between the trimmed V and J ends, which lost 5 bases and 5 bases, there was a span of 15 bases. Germline V gene sequence: CDR1 SGHVS, CDR2 FQNEAQ. The CDR3 nucleotides are TGTGCCAGCAGCCCCTATGGGGGCCCGGAGACCCAGTACTTC. Translated: CASSPYGGPETQYF.

This clonotype was seen many times. V usage is TRBV12-3 or TRBV12-4 and J usage is TRBJ1-3; D remains unclear. Trimming took off 5 bases at V and 5 bases at J, with 1 base between the two ends. The CDR3 contains 10 residues. CDR3 amino acids: CASSRNTIYF. In DNA form, the CDR3 reads TGTGCCAGCAGTCGAAACACCATATATTTT.

This chain links TRBV30 with TRBJ2-7; D is perhaps TRBD1 or TRBD2 (5 bases each). This CDR3 is 13 amino acids long. Germline V gene lookup returns CDR1 GTSNPN and CDR2 SVGIG (reference sequence). V lost 4 bases and J 3 bases, leaving 13 bases between the germline ends. The CDR3 sequence: CAWMAGQGYEQYF. The CDR3 DNA sequence: TGTGCCTGGATGGCGGGTCAGGGCTACGAGCAGTACTTC.

There are a few counts of this clonotype. J is TRBJ2-5 and V is TRBV20-1; possibly TRBD2 for D (7 bases). This CDR3 has 13 amino acids. CDR1 and CDR2 from the germline V gene are DFQATT and SNEGSKA (reference sequence). V was trimmed by 1 base and J by 4 bases, leaving 10 bases between them. CDR3 region: CSARVGGAETQYF. In DNA, the CDR3 is TGCAGTGCTAGAGTGGGGGGGGCAGAGACCCAGTACTTC.

This clonotype was seen many times. CDR3 nucleotides: TGCAGTGCTATAGCGGGGGGAACCTACGAGCAGTACTTC. Translating gives CSAIAGGTYEQYF. The V and J genes are TRBV20-1 and TRBJ2-7, with 10 bases that match TRBD2. CDR3 length: 13 amino acids. V was pared by 4 bases and J by 2 bases, with 2 bases of the junction left unmatched. CDR1 and CDR2 (germline): DFQATT, SNEGSKA (reference sequence).

J is TRBJ1-2 and V is TRBV19; tentatively, D is TRBD1 (5 bases). The CDR3 has 14 amino acids. The germline CDR1 and CDR2 sequences are LNHDA and SQIVND (reference sequence). V lost 7 bases and J lost 2, with 14 bases in between. The CDR3 sequence: CASKRDPRNYGYTF. For the CDR3, the DNA is TGTGCCAGTAAACGGGACCCAAGAAACTATGGCTACACCTTC.

This sequence joins TRBV12-3 or TRBV12-4 and TRBJ2-7, with TRBD2 matching over 10 bases. V dropped 5 bases and J dropped 2; count of bases not matched to a gene: 9. This CDR3 has 16 amino acids. Written as DNA, the CDR3 is TGTGCCAGCAGTCCCTCTAGCGGGGGCAATCCCTACGAGCAGTACTTC. As protein: CASSPSSGGNPYEQYF.

This clonotype was seen only a few times. The chain employs TRBV6-5 and TRBJ1-1; D not certain. Trimming removed 2 bases from V and 8 bases from J, with 9 bases in between. Germline V gene lookup returns CDR1 MNHEY and CDR2 SVGAGI. The CDR3 length is 12 residues. The CDR3, as DNA: TGTGCCAGCAGTTACCCCTCCGGGGAAGCTTTCTTT. Translated: CASSYPSGEAFF.